The rows below give T cell receptor beta chains drawn from one sample of a study of blood T cell repertoires in COVID-19. Profiled with immunoSEQ multiplex PCR; TCRdb holds only in-frame clones, not every one. The sample comprises approximately 35,000 clones, approximately 90% of which are singletons, and almost 10% rests with the top ten. Sequenced: peripheral blood. The receptors shown here come from a human donor with active COVID-19. The donor label of this sample is uncertain. Both conserved end residues are part of each CDR3. A D gene is named only where the DNA matches it firmly. Expanded clones are given a class, and other clones once, few, many or no size at all.

v_call,j_call,clone_size,d_call,cdr3_aa,cdr3_nt
TRBV5-4,TRBJ2-3,.,.,CASSFYLDTQYF,TGTGCCAGCAGCTTCTACCTAGATACGCAGTATTTT
TRBV7-9,TRBJ2-3,.,TRBD1,CASSGTGSTDTQYF,TGTGCCAGCAGTGGGACAGGGTCCACAGATACGCAGTATTTT
TRBV7-2,TRBJ2-6,.,.,CASSFMGAGSGANVLTF,TGTGCCAGCAGCTTCATGGGGGCCGGCTCTGGGGCCAACGTCCTGACTTTC
TRBV5-4,TRBJ2-7,.,TRBD2,CASSLATSGRVYEQYF,TGTGCCAGCAGCTTAGCGACTAGCGGGAGGGTGTACGAGCAGTACTTC
TRBV6-2/TRBV6-3,TRBJ1-5,once,.,CASSYGVRAYPQHF,TGTGCCAGCAGTTATGGGGTCAGGGCCTATCCCCAGCATTTT
TRBV18,TRBJ1-4,.,TRBD1,CASSPATGGLSSGGEKLFF,TGTGCCAGCTCACCCGCGACAGGGGGCTTAAGCAGCGGCGGTGAAAAACTGTTTTTT
TRBV7-9,TRBJ2-7,.,.,CASSPRQGSYEQYF,TGTGCCAGCAGCCCTCGGCAGGGCTCCTACGAGCAGTACTTC
TRBV6-1,TRBJ1-3,.,.,CASSEVGVSGNTIYF,TGTGCCAGCAGTGAAGTCGGGGTTTCTGGAAACACCATATATTTT
TRBV29-1,TRBJ2-7,.,TRBD1,CSVAGGAVEQYF,TGCAGCGTGGCAGGGGGCGCGGTCGAGCAGTACTTC
TRBV5-4,TRBJ2-5,.,TRBD2,CAGSSGTSGAQTQYF,TGTGCCGGAAGCTCCGGGACTAGCGGCGCTCAGACCCAGTACTTC
TRBV6-5,TRBJ2-2,.,TRBD2,CASRERGSNTGELFF,TGTGCCAGCAGGGAGCGGGGGTCGAACACCGGGGAGCTGTTTTTT
TRBV24-1,TRBJ2-1,.,TRBD1,CATGPTGLNEQFF,TGTGCCACCGGACCGACAGGGTTGAATGAGCAGTTCTTC
TRBV11-2,TRBJ1-2,.,.,CASSYRGVSLNYGYTF,TGTGCCAGCAGCTACCGGGGGGTGAGTTTGAACTATGGCTACACCTTC
TRBV28,TRBJ1-2,.,.,CASSQTAGFYGYTF,TGTGCCAGCAGCCAAACGGCGGGGTTCTATGGCTACACCTTC
TRBV11-2,TRBJ1-5,.,.,CASSLDPAGSQHF,TGTGCCAGCAGCTTAGATCCGGCAGGCTCCCAGCATTTT
TRBV5-6,TRBJ1-5,few,.,CASSLGITDNQPQHF,TGTGCCAGCAGCTTGGGAATCACTGATAATCAGCCCCAGCATTTT
TRBV7-6,TRBJ2-5,once,.,CASSLESERPYQETQYF,TGTGCCAGCAGCTTAGAGTCTGAGCGGCCGTACCAAGAGACCCAGTACTTC
TRBV3-1/TRBV3-2,TRBJ2-3,.,.,CASSPHSGGTDTQYF,TGTGCCAGCAGCCCGCACTCGGGGGGCACAGATACGCAGTATTTT
TRBV6-5,TRBJ1-4,.,.,CASSYSTWTNEKLFF,TGTGCCAGCAGTTACTCGACATGGACTAATGAAAAACTGTTTTTT
TRBV7-3,TRBJ2-3,.,.,CASSADWDTQYF,TGTGCCAGCAGCGCCGACTGGGATACGCAGTATTTT
TRBV27,TRBJ2-7,.,TRBD2,CASSPSGSGRADHYEQYF,TGTGCCAGCAGTCCGAGTGGTAGCGGGAGAGCAGACCACTACGAGCAGTACTTC
TRBV21-1,TRBJ1-2,.,.,CASSRRDRDPYGYTF,TGTGCCAGCAGCCGCAGGGACAGGGATCCCTATGGCTACACCTTC
TRBV7-8,TRBJ2-2,once,TRBD1,CASSSRTGDTGELFF,TGTGCCAGCAGCTCCAGGACAGGGGACACCGGGGAGCTGTTTTTT
TRBV6-2/TRBV6-3,TRBJ2-5,.,TRBD1,CASSYGAGGRETQYF,TGTGCCAGCAGTTATGGGGCAGGGGGACGGGAGACCCAGTACTTC
TRBV7-6,TRBJ1-3,.,.,CASSSGVNSGNTIYF,TGTGCCAGCAGCTCCGGGGTCAACTCTGGAAACACCATATATTTT
TRBV10-1,TRBJ2-2,.,.,CASSERLNTGELFF,TGCGCCAGCAGTGAGCGACTTAACACCGGGGAGCTGTTTTTT
TRBV9,TRBJ2-1,.,.,CASSAIYNEQFF,TGTGCCAGCAGCGCCATTTACAATGAGCAGTTCTTC
TRBV7-2,TRBJ2-7,.,TRBD1,CASSLPAGTGLSYEQYF,TGTGCCAGCAGCTTACCCGCCGGGACAGGCCTATCCTACGAGCAGTACTTC
TRBV27,TRBJ2-7,.,TRBD2,CASSLAGEIYEQYF,TGTGCCAGCAGCCTAGCGGGGGAAATTTACGAGCAGTACTTC
TRBV27,TRBJ2-1,few,.,CASSFEGYGRDEQFF,TGTGCCAGCAGTTTTGAGGGGTACGGGAGAGATGAGCAGTTCTTC
TRBV27,TRBJ2-7,.,TRBD1,CASSLSAGTGVYEQYF,TGTGCCAGCAGTTTATCCGCCGGGACAGGAGTCTACGAGCAGTACTTC
TRBV5-1,TRBJ2-5,.,.,CASSFSTNSQETQYF,TGCGCCAGCAGCTTTAGTACCAACTCTCAAGAGACCCAGTACTTC
TRBV10-3,TRBJ1-2,.,.,CAIRPGQSDGYTF,TGTGCCATCAGGCCTGGACAGTCGGATGGCTACACCTTC
TRBV7-3,TRBJ2-3,.,.,CASSLSRTDTQYF,TGTGCCAGCAGCTTAAGCAGGACAGATACGCAGTATTTT
TRBV3-1/TRBV3-2,TRBJ1-2,.,TRBD1,CASSQKVRGPSNYGYTF,TGTGCCAGCAGCCAAAAAGTTAGGGGGCCTTCTAACTATGGCTACACCTTC
TRBV2,TRBJ2-5,.,TRBD2,CASSQSRTSGGQETQYF,TGTGCCAGCAGCCAATCTAGGACTAGCGGGGGCCAAGAGACCCAGTACTTC
TRBV19,TRBJ1-2,.,TRBD1,CASSTGQGTYGYTF,TGTGCCAGTAGTACGGGACAGGGGACCTATGGCTACACCTTC
TRBV7-8,TRBJ2-1,.,.,CASSLRLRTNSYNEQFF,TGTGCCAGCAGCTTAAGGCTTAGGACAAACTCCTACAATGAGCAGTTCTTC
TRBV6-5,TRBJ2-3,.,.,CASSYTDGGDTQYF,TGTGCCAGCAGTTACACCGACGGGGGAGATACGCAGTATTTT
TRBV6-5,TRBJ2-6,once,.,CASIPRGAGANVLTF,TGTGCCTCTATCCCCAGGGGCGCTGGGGCCAACGTCCTGACTTTC
TRBV16,TRBJ1-4,.,TRBD1,CASSTPGQEDEKLFF,TGTGCCAGCAGCACTCCGGGACAGGAGGATGAAAAACTGTTTTTT
TRBV28,TRBJ2-2,.,.,CASSWGGGAGLSTGELFF,TGTGCCAGCAGTTGGGGCGGGGGCGCCGGATTAAGCACCGGGGAGCTGTTTTTT
TRBV11-2,TRBJ2-5,.,.,CASSAGVLGGETQYF,TGTGCCAGCAGCGCTGGTGTCTTAGGAGGAGAGACCCAGTACTTC
TRBV19,TRBJ2-2,.,TRBD2,CATSVLRGGTGELFF,TGTGCCACCTCCGTATTACGGGGGGGCACCGGGGAGCTGTTTTTT
TRBV19,TRBJ1-2,.,.,CASSISGYRGYTF,TGTGCCAGTAGTATATCAGGGTACCGTGGCTACACCTTC
TRBV7-7,TRBJ2-5,.,TRBD2,CASSLGGLAGGQETQYF,TGTGCTAGCAGCCTCGGCGGACTAGCGGGGGGGCAAGAGACCCAGTACTTC
TRBV18,TRBJ2-1,.,TRBD2,CASSPLLAGGSAYNEQFF,TGTGCCAGCTCACCACTACTAGCGGGGGGGTCCGCCTACAATGAGCAGTTCTTC